This T cell receptor (beta chain) comes out of a study of PD-1 blockade in classical Hodgkin lymphoma. Described time point: newly diagnosed, previously untreated cHL patient sample. This table comes from immunoSEQ multiplex PCR, and its TCRdb copy is limited to in-frame clones, with some not included. Seen here are 70,000 or so clones, roughly 92% observed once, and the top ten hold more than 2%. Germline CDR1 reads SGHAT; CDR2 reads FQNNGV. The V and J ends lost 4 bases and 5 bases respectively, with 8 bases between them. The CDR3 has 13 amino acids. The source material was peripheral blood mononuclear cells (PBMCs). The V and J genes are TRBV11-2 and TRBJ2-2, with D possibly called TRBD1 or TRBD2 (5 bases each). The source is a human donor with classical Hodgkin lymphoma. CDR3 sequence: CASSSGRTGELFF. The CDR3 region has the DNA TGTGCCAGCAGCTCGGGGCGGACCGGGGAGCTGTTTTTT.